The text below deals with one TCR beta chain. The protocol was immunoSEQ multiplex PCR, while the TCRdb copy is restricted to in-frame clones and leaves out a portion. The sample consists of about 29,000 clones, 70% to 90% of them appearing once. This sample was included in a study of T cell changes during pregnancy in multiple sclerosis. J lost 5 bases, V lost 3 bases, and 15 bases had no gene match. The length of the CDR3 is 18 residues. Germline CDR1 MGHRA, CDR2 YSYEKL. The material was CD8+ T cells from peripheral blood mononuclear cells, obtained after pregnancy. The sequence was obtained from a female donor with multiple sclerosis, enrolled in a pregnancy study. The chain uses TRBV4-1 and TRBJ1-5; TRBD1 matches at 8 bases. CDR3 bases: TGCGCCAGCAGCCACCCCCCGGGGCAGGGGGCTACCTATCAGCCCCAGCATTTT. Its protein is CASSHPPGQGATYQPQHF.